These T cell receptor beta chains were read from a single sample in a study of cytomegalovirus exposure and HLA in healthy donors. Assay: immunoSEQ multiplex PCR; the TCRdb copy retains only in-frame clones and omits some. The sample lists hundreds of thousands of clones, over 65% occurring once. The sample comprised PBMCs. Receptors originate from a woman aged 18-29 years in good health and CMV-seronegative. The CDR3 runs from the conserved cysteine through the conserved F or W. D genes are given only for firm matches. A row's size may be missing; if present it is once, few, many or a size class.

size,J,V,D,CDR3,DNA
NA,TRBJ1-2,TRBV19,NA,CASNQGLQGYTF,TGTGCCTCAAATCAGGGCCTGCAAGGCTACACCTTC
NA,TRBJ1-2,TRBV6-5,NA,CASTAGGGGYTF,TGTGCCAGCACTGCCGGGGGGGGAGGCTACACCTTC
few,TRBJ2-3,TRBV5-1,NA,CASSLTDTQYF,TGCGCCAGCAGCCTAACAGATACGCAGTATTTT
NA,TRBJ2-7,TRBV19,NA,CASSIALNIRASPYEQYF,TGTGCCAGTAGTATAGCCCTGAATATACGGGCTAGTCCCTACGAGCAGTACTTC
NA,TRBJ2-6,TRBV29-1,NA,CSVPDGSSGANVLTF,TGCAGCGTCCCGGATGGCAGCTCTGGGGCCAACGTCCTGACTTTC
NA,TRBJ1-2,TRBV2,TRBD1,CASREDRGREHTF,TGTGCCAGCAGGGAGGACAGGGGCAGAGAGCACACCTTC
NA,TRBJ2-3,TRBV11-1,TRBD1,CASSRRTGHHSSTDTQYF,TGTGCCAGCAGCAGAAGGACAGGGCATCATTCTAGCACAGATACGCAGTATTTT
many,TRBJ1-3,TRBV5-4,NA,CASSSRHAGNTIYF,TGTGCCAGCAGCTCTAGACACGCTGGAAACACCATATATTTT
NA,TRBJ2-2,TRBV7-6,TRBD1,CASSHLGQGAQGTGELFF,TGTGCCAGCAGCCACTTGGGACAGGGGGCGCAGGGCACCGGGGAGCTGTTTTTT
NA,TRBJ2-7,TRBV9,TRBD2,CASSPSGLDYEQYF,TGTGCCAGCAGCCCCTCAGGACTAGACTACGAGCAGTACTTC